This T cell receptor beta chain is from a study of shared clonotypes between healthy human individuals (dated by TCRdb to between 2020 and 2021). Regarding the study in general: The cohort included three men and a couple of women between 18 and 49 years of age. For each donor, CD4 naive and CD4 memory were each given three plates, CD8 naive was given two plates, and CD8 memory was given one plate. Blood TCR repertoires of about 5 healthy adults were deeply sequenced to estimate repertoire size and the extent of clonotype sharing between individuals. Different laboratories and diverse techniques were used to prepare libraries and sequence TCR repertoires, to increase sequencing depth and limit assay-specific biases. Leukapheresis yielded between about 0.94 and 9.5 billion PBMCs per donor. General study outcomes and caveats: Compared with non-shared clonotypes, clonotypes shared by all four sorted-subset donors had higher generation probabilities. Roughly 5% of naive CD4, around 4% of naive CD8, roughly 2.4% of memory CD4, and 0.35% to 0.5% of memory CD8 clonotypes were shared across several donors. The small number of donors limited the genetic and exposure-history diversity represented. Sampling was restricted to blood, and TCR repertoires in tissues likely differ from the TCR repertoires found in blood. Estimated clonotype richness was generally larger for naive than for memory subsets. Rarefaction of sorted-subset datasets indicated incomplete sequencing despite the large sequencing depth. Pairwise subsampling indicated that sequencing depth was expected to affect the degree of clonotype sharing among donors.

The CDR3 runs 17 amino acids, cysteine and phenylalanine included. Only CDR3 DNA remains: 51 bases, in frame from the first base. Relative to germline, V is missing 1 base and J is missing 3 bases, with 3 bases of the junction outside any gene match. Looking up the germline V gene (reference sequence) yields CDR1 LNHDA and CDR2 SQIVND. Donors were healthy HIV-negative adults with no recently reported acute infections or vaccinations. Every donor was a Caucasian adult residing in Nashville, Tennessee, USA. CD4+ T cells were enriched by magnetic negative selection; naive cells were then positively selected on CD45RA, and the negative fraction formed the memory subset. Blood was collected by leukapheresis, and PBMCs were isolated by Ficoll-Histopaque density gradient centrifugation and then cryopreserved in liquid nitrogen vapor phase. Purity and quantity of every magnetically sorted T cell population were checked by analytical flow cytometry. Genomic DNA was isolated from every sorted fraction and measured by UV absorbance on a Nanodrop 2000c.

On this clone itself: The antigen this receptor binds is unknown. Qualities for individual bases were not recorded, and no much larger clone is one base off.

Using the deep immunoSEQ assay, multiplex PCR amplified TCR CDR3 regions from genomic DNA. Genomic DNA extracted from each cell subset was distributed evenly over all wells of several immunoSEQ 96-well plates, and each plate served as one replicate. Each replicate PCR for sorted subsets received about 220 ng genomic DNA, equal to about 30,000 T cell genomes. Purified libraries were measured with a Qubit 3.0 fluorometer, size-checked on a Bioanalyzer 2100, and measured again with the KAPA Library Quantification kit. Every immunoSEQ 96-well plate was sequenced on a separate single-read 150-cycle Illumina NextSeq 550 flow cell. Per the source publication's procedure: Because the immunoSEQ output held only junctional sequences and lacked quality scores, the filtering could not match the filtering applied to full-length reads. To assign V/J genes and CDR3, sequences were annotated using PyIR, a Python wrapper for IgBLAST v1.9, with IMGT germline references. Reads were filtered out if the reads had weak V/J assignments (E-value above 1e-6), no CDR3, stop codons, out-of-frame junctions, or ambiguous translated residues. V3J clonotypes were defined as sequences sharing the same inferred V gene, J gene, and CDR3 amino acid sequence. The percentage overlap between two repertoires was calculated by dividing the number of shared unique clonotypes by the size of the smaller repertoire. Repertoire richness was assessed with RTK rarefaction, the Chao1 estimator, and Recon v2.1 estimates of unobserved clonotypes. OLGA was used to compute generation probabilities for all TCRbeta clonotypes that the gDNA method yielded from a few donors. The table comes from immuneACCESS by way of TCRdb, which keeps in-frame sequences with V and J called. Part of the clones is missing from these tables; in studies checked, under half for an unresolved V gene and the rest for unknown reasons. The DNA gave D and trimming, while V, J and clone size come from that table. For this sample there are nearly 750,000 clones; 72% appear just once. In total, the top ten clones hold about 1.7% of the sample.

This receptor was identified in a woman in her thirties in good health. The V and J genes are TRBV19 and TRBJ2-2, and TRBD2 aligns with 12 junction nucleotides. What was sequenced was memory CD4+ T cells sorted from blood. The cell subset or site label for this specimen denotes: CD45RA-negative fraction. The CDR3 reads as follows: CASSIGGTSGYTGELFF. In nucleotides, the sequence is TGTGCCAGTAGTATAGGAGGGACTAGCGGGTACACCGGGGAGCTGTTTTTT.